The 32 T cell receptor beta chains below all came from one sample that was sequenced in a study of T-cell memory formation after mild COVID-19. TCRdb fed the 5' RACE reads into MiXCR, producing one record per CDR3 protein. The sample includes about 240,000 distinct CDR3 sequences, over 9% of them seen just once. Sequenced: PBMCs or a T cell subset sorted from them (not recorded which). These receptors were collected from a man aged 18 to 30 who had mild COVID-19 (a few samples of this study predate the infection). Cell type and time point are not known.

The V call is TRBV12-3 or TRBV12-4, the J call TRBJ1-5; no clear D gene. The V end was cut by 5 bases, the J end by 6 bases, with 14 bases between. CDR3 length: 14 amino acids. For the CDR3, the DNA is TGTGCCAGCAGTCAGGTGGTTCGGGGTCAGCCCCAGCATTTT. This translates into CASSQVVRGQPQHF.

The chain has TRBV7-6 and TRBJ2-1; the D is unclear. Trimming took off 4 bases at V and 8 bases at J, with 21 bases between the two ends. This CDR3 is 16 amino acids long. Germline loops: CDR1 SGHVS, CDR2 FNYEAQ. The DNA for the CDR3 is TGTGCCAGCAGCTCATCCCCCCGGACGTTCCCCCATGAGCAGTTCTTC. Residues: CASSSSPRTFPHEQFF.

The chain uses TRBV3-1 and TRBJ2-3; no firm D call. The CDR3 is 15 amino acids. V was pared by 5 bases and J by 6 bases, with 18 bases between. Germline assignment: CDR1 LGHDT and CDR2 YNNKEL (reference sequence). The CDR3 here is CASSFAANFGDTQYF. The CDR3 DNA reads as TGTGCCAGCAGCTTCGCGGCCAACTTTGGGGATACGCAGTATTTT.

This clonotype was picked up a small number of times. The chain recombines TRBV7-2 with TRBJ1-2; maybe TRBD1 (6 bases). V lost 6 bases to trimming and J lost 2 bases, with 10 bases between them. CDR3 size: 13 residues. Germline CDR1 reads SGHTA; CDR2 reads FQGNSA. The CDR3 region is CASRRDRNYGYTF. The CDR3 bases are TGTGCCAGCAGGCGTGACAGGAACTATGGCTACACCTTC.

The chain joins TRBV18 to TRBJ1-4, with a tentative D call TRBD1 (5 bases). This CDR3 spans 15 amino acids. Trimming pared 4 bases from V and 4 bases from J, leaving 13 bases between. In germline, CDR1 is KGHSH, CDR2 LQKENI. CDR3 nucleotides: TGTGCCAGCTCACTGCGGGGGGTCCTTAATGAAAAACTGTTTTTT. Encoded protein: CASSLRGVLNEKLFF.

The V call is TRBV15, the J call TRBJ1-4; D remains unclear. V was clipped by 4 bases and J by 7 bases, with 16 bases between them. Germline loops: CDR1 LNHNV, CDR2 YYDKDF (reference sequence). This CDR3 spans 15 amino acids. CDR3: CATSNLKGAGEKLFF. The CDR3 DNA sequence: TGTGCCACCAGCAACCTAAAGGGCGCAGGTGAAAAACTGTTTTTT.

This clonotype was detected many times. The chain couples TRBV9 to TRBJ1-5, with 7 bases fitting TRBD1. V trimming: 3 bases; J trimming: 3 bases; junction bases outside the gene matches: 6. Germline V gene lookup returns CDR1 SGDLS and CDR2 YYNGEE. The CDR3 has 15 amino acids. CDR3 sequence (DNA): TGTGCCAGCAGCGGAGCCGGACAGGACAATCAGCCCCAGCATTTT. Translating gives CASSGAGQDNQPQHF.

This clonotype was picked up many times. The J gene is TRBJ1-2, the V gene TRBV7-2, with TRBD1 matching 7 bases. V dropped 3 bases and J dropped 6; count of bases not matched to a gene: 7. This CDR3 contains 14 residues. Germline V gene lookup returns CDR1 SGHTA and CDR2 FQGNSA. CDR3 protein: CASSFGTVGHGYTF. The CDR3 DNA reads TGTGCCAGCAGCTTCGGGACAGTGGGGCATGGCTACACCTTC.

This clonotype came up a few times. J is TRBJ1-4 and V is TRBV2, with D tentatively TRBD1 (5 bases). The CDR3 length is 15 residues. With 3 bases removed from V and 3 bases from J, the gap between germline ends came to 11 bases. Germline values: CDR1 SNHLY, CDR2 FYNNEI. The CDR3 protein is CASSEQGAPNEKLFF. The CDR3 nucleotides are TGTGCCAGCAGTGAGCAGGGAGCCCCTAATGAAAAACTGTTTTTT. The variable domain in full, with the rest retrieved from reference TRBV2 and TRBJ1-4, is EPEVTQTPSHQVTQMGQEVILRCVPISNHLYFYWYRQILGQKVEFLVSFYNNEISEKSEIFDDQFSVERPDGSNFTLKIRSTKLEDSAMYFCASSEQGAPNEKLFFGSGTQLSVL.

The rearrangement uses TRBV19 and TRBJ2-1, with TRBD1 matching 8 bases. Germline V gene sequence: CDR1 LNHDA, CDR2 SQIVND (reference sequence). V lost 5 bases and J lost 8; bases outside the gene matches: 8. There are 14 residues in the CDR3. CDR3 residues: CASSSTGGFDEQFF. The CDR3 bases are TGTGCCAGTAGTTCCACAGGGGGGTTCGATGAGCAGTTCTTC.

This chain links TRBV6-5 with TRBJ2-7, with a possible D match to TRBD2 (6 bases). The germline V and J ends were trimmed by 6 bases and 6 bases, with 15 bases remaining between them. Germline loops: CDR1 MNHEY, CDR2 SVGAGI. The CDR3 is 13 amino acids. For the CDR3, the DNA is TGTGCCAGCAGGGCTGCGGCGGGGAGCGAGCAGTACTTC. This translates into CASRAAAGSEQYF.

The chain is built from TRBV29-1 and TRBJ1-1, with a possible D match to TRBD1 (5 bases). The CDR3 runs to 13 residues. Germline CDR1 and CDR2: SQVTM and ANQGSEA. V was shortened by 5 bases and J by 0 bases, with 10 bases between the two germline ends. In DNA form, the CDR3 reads TGCAGCGTTCAGGGCGTTATGAACACTGAAGCTTTCTTT. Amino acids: CSVQGVMNTEAFF.

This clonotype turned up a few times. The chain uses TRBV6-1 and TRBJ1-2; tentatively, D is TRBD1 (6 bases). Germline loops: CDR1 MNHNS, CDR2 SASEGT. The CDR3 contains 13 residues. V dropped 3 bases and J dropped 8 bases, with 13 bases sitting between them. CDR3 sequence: CASSDRGSFGYTF. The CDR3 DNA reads TGTGCCAGCAGTGACAGGGGATCCTTCGGCTACACCTTC.

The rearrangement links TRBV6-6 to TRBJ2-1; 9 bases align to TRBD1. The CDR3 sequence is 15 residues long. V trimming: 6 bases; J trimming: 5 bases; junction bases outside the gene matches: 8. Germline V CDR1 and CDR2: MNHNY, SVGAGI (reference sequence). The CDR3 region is CASRKGQGLDNEQFF. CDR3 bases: TGTGCCAGCAGAAAGGGACAGGGACTCGACAATGAGCAGTTCTTC.

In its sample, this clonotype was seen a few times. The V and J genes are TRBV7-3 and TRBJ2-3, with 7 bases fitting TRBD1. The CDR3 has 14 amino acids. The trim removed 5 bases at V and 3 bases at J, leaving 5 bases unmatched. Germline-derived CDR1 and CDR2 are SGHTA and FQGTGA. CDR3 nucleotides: TGTGCCAGCAGCCCCGGGACAGCTACAGATACGCAGTATTTT. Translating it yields CASSPGTATDTQYF.

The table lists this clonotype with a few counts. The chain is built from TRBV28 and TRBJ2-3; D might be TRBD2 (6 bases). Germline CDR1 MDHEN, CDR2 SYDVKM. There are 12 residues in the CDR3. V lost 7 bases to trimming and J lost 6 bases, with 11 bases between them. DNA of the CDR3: TGTGCCAGCAATGGGGGGATTGATACGCAGTATTTT. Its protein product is CASNGGIDTQYF.

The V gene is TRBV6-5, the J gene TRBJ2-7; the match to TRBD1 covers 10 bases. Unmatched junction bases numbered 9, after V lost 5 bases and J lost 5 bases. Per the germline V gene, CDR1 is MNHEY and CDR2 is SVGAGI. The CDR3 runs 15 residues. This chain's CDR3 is CASSPGQGFKNEQYF. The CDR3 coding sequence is TGTGCCAGCAGTCCGGGACAGGGGTTTAAGAACGAGCAGTACTTC.

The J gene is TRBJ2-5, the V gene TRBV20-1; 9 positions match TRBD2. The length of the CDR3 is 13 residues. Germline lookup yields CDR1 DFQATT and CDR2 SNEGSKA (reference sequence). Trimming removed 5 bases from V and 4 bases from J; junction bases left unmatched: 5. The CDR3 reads CSAGPSGVETQYF. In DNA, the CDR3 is TGCAGTGCTGGGCCTAGCGGGGTAGAGACCCAGTACTTC.

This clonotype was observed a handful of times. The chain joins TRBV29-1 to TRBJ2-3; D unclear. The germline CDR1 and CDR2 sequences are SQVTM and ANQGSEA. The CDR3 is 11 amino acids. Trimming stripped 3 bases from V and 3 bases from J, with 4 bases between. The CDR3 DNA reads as TGCAGCGTTGAGGGTACAGATACGCAGTATTTT. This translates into CSVEGTDTQYF.

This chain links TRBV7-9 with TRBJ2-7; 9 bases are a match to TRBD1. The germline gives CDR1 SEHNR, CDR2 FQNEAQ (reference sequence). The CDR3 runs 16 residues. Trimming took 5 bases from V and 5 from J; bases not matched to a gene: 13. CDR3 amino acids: CASSPEGGQGRHEQYF. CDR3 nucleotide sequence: TGTGCCAGCAGCCCCGAGGGGGGACAGGGTCGACACGAGCAGTACTTC.

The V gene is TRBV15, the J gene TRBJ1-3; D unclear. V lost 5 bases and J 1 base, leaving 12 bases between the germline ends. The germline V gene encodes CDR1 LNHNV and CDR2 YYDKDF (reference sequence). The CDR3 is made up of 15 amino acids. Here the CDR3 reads CATSPRWGSGNTIYF. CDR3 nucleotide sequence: TGTGCCACCAGCCCTAGGTGGGGATCTGGAAACACCATATATTTT.

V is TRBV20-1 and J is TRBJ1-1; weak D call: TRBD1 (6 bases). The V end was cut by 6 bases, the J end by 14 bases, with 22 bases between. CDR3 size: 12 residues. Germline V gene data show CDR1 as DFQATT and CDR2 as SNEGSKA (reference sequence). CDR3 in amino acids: CSAISWGQRIFF. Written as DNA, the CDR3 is TGCAGTGCCATTTCGTGGGGACAAAGAATATTCTTT.

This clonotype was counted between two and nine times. The CDR3 coding sequence is TGCAGTGCTAGAGACGGGTTGAAGAACACTGAAGCTTTCTTT. Translating gives CSARDGLKNTEAFF. The gene calls are TRBV20-1 and TRBJ1-1; D remains unclear. Germline V gives CDR1 DFQATT, CDR2 SNEGSKA (reference sequence). This CDR3 contains 14 residues. V lost 0 bases and J 1 base, leaving 9 bases between the germline ends.

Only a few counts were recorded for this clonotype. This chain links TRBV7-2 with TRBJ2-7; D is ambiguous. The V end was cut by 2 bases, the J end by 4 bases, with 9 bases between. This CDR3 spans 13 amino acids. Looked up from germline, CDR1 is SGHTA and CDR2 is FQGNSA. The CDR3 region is CASSLNAVYEQYF. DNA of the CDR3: TGTGCCAGCAGCTTAAACGCGGTTTACGAGCAGTACTTC.

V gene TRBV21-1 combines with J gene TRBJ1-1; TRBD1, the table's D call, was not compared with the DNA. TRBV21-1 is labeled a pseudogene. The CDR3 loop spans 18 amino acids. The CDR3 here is CASSKTYRSRDPGAEAFF. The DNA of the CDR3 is TGTGCCAGCAGCAAGACTTACCGTTCAAGGGATCCGGGCGCTGAAGCTTTCTTT.

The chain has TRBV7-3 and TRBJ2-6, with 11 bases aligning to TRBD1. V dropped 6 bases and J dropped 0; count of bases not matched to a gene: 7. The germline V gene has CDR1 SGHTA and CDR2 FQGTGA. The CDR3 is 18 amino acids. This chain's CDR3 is CASRSGQGGSSGANVLTF. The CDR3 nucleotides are TGTGCCAGCAGGTCGGGACAGGGGGGATCCTCTGGGGCCAACGTCCTGACTTTC. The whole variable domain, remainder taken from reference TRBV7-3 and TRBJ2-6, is GAGVSQTPSNKVTEKGKYVELRCDPISGHTALYWYRQSLGQGPEFLIYFQGTGAADDSGLPNDRFFAVRPEGSVSTLKIQRTERGDSAVYLCASRSGQGGSSGANVLTFGAGSRLTVL.

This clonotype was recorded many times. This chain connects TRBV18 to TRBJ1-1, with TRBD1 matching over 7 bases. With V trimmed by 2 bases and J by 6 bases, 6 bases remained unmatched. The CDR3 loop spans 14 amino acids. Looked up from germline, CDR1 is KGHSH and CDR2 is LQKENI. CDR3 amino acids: CASSPTPTGSEAFF. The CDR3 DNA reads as TGTGCCAGCTCACCAACCCCGACAGGGTCTGAAGCTTTCTTT. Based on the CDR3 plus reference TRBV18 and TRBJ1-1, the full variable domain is NAGVMQNPRHLVRRRGQEARLRCSPMKGHSHVYWYRQLPEEGLKFMVYLQKENIIDESGMPKERFSAEFPKEGPSILRIQQVVRGDSAAYFCASSPTPTGSEAFFGQGTRLTVV.

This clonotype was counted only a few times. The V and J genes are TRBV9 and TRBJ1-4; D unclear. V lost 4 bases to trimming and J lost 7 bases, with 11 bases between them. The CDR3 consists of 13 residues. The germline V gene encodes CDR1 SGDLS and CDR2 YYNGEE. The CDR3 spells CASSPSRGEKLFF. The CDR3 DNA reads TGTGCCAGCAGCCCCTCACGGGGTGAAAAACTGTTTTTT.

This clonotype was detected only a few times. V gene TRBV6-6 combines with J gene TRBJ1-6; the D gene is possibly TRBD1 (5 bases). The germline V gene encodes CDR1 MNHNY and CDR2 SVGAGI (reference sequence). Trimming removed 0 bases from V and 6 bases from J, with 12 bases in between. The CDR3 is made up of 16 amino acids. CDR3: CASSYSPGLANSPLHF. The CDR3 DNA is TGTGCCAGCAGTTACTCACCAGGGTTAGCTAATTCACCCCTCCACTTT.

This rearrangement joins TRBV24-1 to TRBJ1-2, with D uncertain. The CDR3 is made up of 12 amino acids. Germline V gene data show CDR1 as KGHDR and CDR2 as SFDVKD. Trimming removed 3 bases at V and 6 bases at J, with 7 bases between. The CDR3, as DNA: TGTGCCACCAGTGATGGACGACATGGCTACACCTTC. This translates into CATSDGRHGYTF.

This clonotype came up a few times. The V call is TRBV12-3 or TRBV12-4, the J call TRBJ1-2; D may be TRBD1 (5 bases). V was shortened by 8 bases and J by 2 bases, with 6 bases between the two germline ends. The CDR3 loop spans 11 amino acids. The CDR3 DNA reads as TGTGCCAGCGGACAAAACTATGGCTACACCTTC. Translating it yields CASGQNYGYTF.

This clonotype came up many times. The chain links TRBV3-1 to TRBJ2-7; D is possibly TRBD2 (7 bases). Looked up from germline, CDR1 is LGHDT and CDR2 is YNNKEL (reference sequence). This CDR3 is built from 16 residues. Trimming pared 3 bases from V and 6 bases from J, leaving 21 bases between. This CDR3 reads CASSHEGGLGSSEQYF. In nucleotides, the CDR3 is TGTGCCAGCAGCCATGAGGGGGGGCTCGGATCCAGCGAGCAGTACTTC.